The sequence of this T cell receptor beta chain was determined in a study of identical twins. The table lists this clonotype with a few counts. Its target is unknown. V lost 6 bases and J lost 1; bases outside the gene matches: 4. The CDR3 is made up of 17 amino acids. Per the germline V gene, CDR1 is MNHNS and CDR2 is SASEGT. General study results and limits: A partial confounding effect on zero-insertion analyses could come from invariant MAIT and iNKT cells. Donors were not followed over many years; analysis was cross-sectional.

Via MiXCR, TCRdb re-called the 5' RACE reads, giving one row per CDR3 protein. The data contain around 670,000 distinct CDR3 sequences, around 5.7% of them singletons. The chain combines TRBV6-1 with TRBJ2-3, with 16 nucleotides matching TRBD2. This receptor was taken from a man between 18 and 29 years old in good health. What was sequenced was naive T cells sorted from blood. The CDR3 is CASRGTSGRAGTDTQYF. As DNA, the CDR3 is TGTGCCAGCAGAGGGACTAGCGGGAGGGCCGGCACAGATACGCAGTATTTT.